This entry lists 9 T cell receptor beta chains sequenced from one sample in a study of control samples from healthy donors and cancer patients (dated by TCRdb to 2020 to 2021). Receptor libraries were prepared by the immunoSEQ multiplex PCR assay. TCRdb limited this immuneACCESS table to in-frame rearrangements with V and J called. A share of clones is missing; checked studies link under half to unresolved V genes, and the rest is unexplained. Within this sample are fewer than 95,000 clones, with around nine tenths of them counted one time only. 20% to 25% of the sample is taken by the ten largest. Material for sequencing was blood. Receptor source: a man aged 25 to 40 in good health.

This chain's CDR3 is CASSPPGAGGRYEQYF. CDR3 bases: TGTGCCAGCAGCCCCCCGGGGGCGGGGGGGAGGTACGAGCAGTACTTC. The rearrangement links TRBV13 to TRBJ2-7; 9 positions agree with TRBD2. Germline CDR1 is PRHDT and CDR2 is FYEKMQ (reference sequence). The ends lost 5 bases at V and 4 bases at J; junction bases unmatched: 12. This CDR3 region has 16 residues.

In DNA, the CDR3 is TGCGCCAGCAGCTTAACCCGCGGCGAATACAATGAGCAGTTCTTC. Its protein is CASSLTRGEYNEQFF. J is TRBJ2-1 and V is TRBV5-1; D remains ambiguous. CDR1 SGHRS and CDR2 YFSETQ come from the germline V gene. V was trimmed by 2 bases and J by 4 bases, leaving 13 bases between them. The CDR3 is 15 amino acids.

The rearrangement uses TRBV19 and TRBJ2-1; D perhaps matches TRBD2 (5 bases). CDR1 is LNHDA and CDR2 is SQIVND in the germline V gene (reference sequence). Between the trimmed V and J ends, which lost 8 bases and 6 bases, there was a span of 14 bases. The CDR3 extends over 13 amino acids. The CDR3 reads CASASDFANEQFF. CDR3 in DNA: TGTGCCAGTGCCTCGGACTTCGCCAATGAGCAGTTCTTC.

V is TRBV5-4 and J is TRBJ2-2; a possible D gene is TRBD2 (6 bases). The CDR3 runs 14 residues. V was trimmed by 4 bases and J by 2 bases, leaving 9 bases between them. CDR1 is SGHNT, CDR2 YYREEE, per germline (reference sequence). The CDR3 DNA reads TGTGCCAGCAGCCCGGAGGGCAACACCGGGGAGCTGTTTTTT. The encoded protein is CASSPEGNTGELFF.

V and J are TRBV29-1 and TRBJ1-1; D not certain. V was trimmed by 5 bases and J by 3 bases, leaving 4 bases between them. Germline V CDR1 and CDR2: SQVTM, ANQGSEA. The CDR3 is 10 amino acids. Here the CDR3 DNA reads TGCAGCGTTTTTGACACTGAAGCTTTCTTT. It specifies CSVFDTEAFF. Based on the CDR3 plus reference TRBV29-1 and TRBJ1-1, the full variable domain is SAVISQKPSRDICQRGTSLTIQCQVDSQVTMMFWYRQQPGQSLTLIATANQGSEATYESGFVIDKFPISRPNLTFSTLTVSNMSPEDSSIYLCSVFDTEAFFGQGTRLTVV.

This sequence joins TRBV5-6 and TRBJ1-4, with 7 bases identical to TRBD1. Germline V gene data show CDR1 as SGHDT and CDR2 as YYEEEE. V shed 3 bases and J 6 bases; nucleotides not matched to a gene: 8. The CDR3 totals 15 residues. The DNA for the CDR3 is TGTGCCAGCAGCTGGGGACAGCTAAGGGATGAAAAACTGTTTTTT. It specifies CASSWGQLRDEKLFF.

The J gene is TRBJ1-1, the V gene TRBV27; 9 bases align to TRBD1. Trimming took 5 bases from V and 11 from J; bases not matched to a gene: 12. Germline V gives CDR1 MNHEY, CDR2 SMNVEV (reference sequence). This CDR3 has 14 amino acids. The CDR3 coding sequence is TGTGCCAGCAGTCACCGGGACAGGGCGGTTAGGGCTTTCTTT. Residues: CASSHRDRAVRAFF.

The chain combines TRBV27 with TRBJ2-2; D not resolved. CDR3 length: 13 amino acids. With 1 base removed from V and 7 bases from J, the gap between germline ends came to 7 bases. Germline lookup yields CDR1 MNHEY and CDR2 SMNVEV (reference sequence). This chain's CDR3 is CASSLWIHGELFF. The DNA for the CDR3 is TGTGCCAGCAGTTTATGGATTCACGGGGAGCTGTTTTTT.

The V and J genes are TRBV24-1 and TRBJ2-5, with 12 bases fitting TRBD1. The length of the CDR3 is 16 residues. The germline CDR1 and CDR2 sequences are KGHDR and SFDVKD. The V segment lost 4 bases and the J segment 6 bases; nucleotides outside the gene matches: 8. The CDR3 region has the DNA TGTGCCACCAGTGACCGCGCCGGGACAGGGGGCCAGACCCAGTACTTC. Protein product: CATSDRAGTGGQTQYF.